This T cell receptor (beta chain) was sequenced in a study of T-cell reconstitution after alpha-beta-depleted transplantation in children. Points from the study as a whole: Where alpha-beta T cells came from about two months after transplant was reportedly several hundred expanded graft clones. In some patients, recipient T cells and intrathymic progenitors surviving conditioning explained high day-60 diversity. T-cell counts and diversity were attributed mostly to newly produced T cells one year after transplant.

Unique molecular identifiers were incorporated into the prepared TCRbeta library. TCRdb processed the PCR reads anew with MiXCR; each CDR3 protein has one entry. Of some 300,000 distinct CDR3 sequences listed, over 7.5% are singletons. The table lists this clonotype with many counts. Its specificity is not known. The TCR comes from a female patient aged 2-15 years who had a stem cell transplant for Fanconi anemia, so the T cells may come from the graft donor. This specimen consisted of peripheral blood, obtained 360 days after TCRalphabeta/CD19-depleted stem cell transplant.

The CDR3 region is CSARGEGPYGYTF. CDR3 DNA: TGCAGTGCTAGAGGGGAGGGACCCTATGGCTACACCTTC. The chain uses TRBV20-1 and TRBJ1-2, with D tentatively TRBD1 (5 bases). The CDR3 is made up of 13 amino acids. Trimming pared 1 base from V and 4 bases from J, leaving 10 bases between. Germline V gene data show CDR1 as DFQATT and CDR2 as SNEGSKA (reference sequence).